Sequencing of this T cell receptor beta chain was carried out in a study of PD-1 blockade in classical Hodgkin lymphoma. Germline CDR1 reads KGHSH; CDR2 reads LQKENI. V was clipped by 3 bases and J by 2 bases, with 9 bases between them. The CDR3 loop spans 14 amino acids. This table comes from immunoSEQ multiplex PCR, and its TCRdb copy is limited to in-frame clones, with some not included. Among tens of thousands of clones listed, about 88% were seen once. Autologous stem cell transplantation was followed by relapse in every patient, and brentuximab vedotin exposure varied. Specimen: peripheral blood mononuclear cells (PBMCs), collected at baseline. The V gene is TRBV18, the J gene TRBJ2-3, with D unresolved. The sequence derives from a human donor with classical Hodgkin lymphoma. CDR3 in DNA: TGTGCCAGCTCACCCGAAACGACCACAGATACGCAGTATTTT. This sequence encodes CASSPETTTDTQYF.